Listed here are 26 T cell receptor beta chains from one sample, sequenced in a study of PD-1 blockade in classical Hodgkin lymphoma (dated by TCRdb to the early 2020s). Preparation of the library involved the immunoSEQ multiplex PCR assay. The table comes from immuneACCESS by way of TCRdb, which keeps in-frame sequences with V and J called. Part of the clones is missing from these tables; in studies checked, under half for an unresolved V gene and the rest for unknown reasons. The sample records about 26,000 clones, under 90% of which are singletons. Clones ranked in the top ten supply 2% to 3% of the sample. Explained via the paper, the time point label denotes: cycle 1 day 1 (C1D1), immediately before nivolumab initiation. Relapse after autologous stem cell transplantation had occurred in all trial patients, and cohorts A, B and C were distinguished by prior brentuximab vedotin exposure. The specimen was peripheral blood mononuclear cells (PBMCs), collected at baseline. The receptor set was obtained from a human donor with classical Hodgkin lymphoma.

The chain employs TRBV6-5 and TRBJ2-7; D might be TRBD1 (5 bases). V was trimmed by 4 bases and J by 3 bases, leaving 16 bases between them. Germline V gene sequence: CDR1 MNHEY, CDR2 SVGAGI. The CDR3 length is 15 residues. The CDR3 DNA sequence: TGTGCCAGCAGTTCGCCCTCCTTGGACAACTACGAGCAGTACTTC. This sequence encodes CASSSPSLDNYEQYF.

In nucleotides, the CDR3 is TGTGCCAGCAGTTCATATGGCTACACCTTC. It yields the protein CASSSYGYTF. This chain uses TRBV28 with TRBJ1-2; no clear D. CDR1 MDHEN and CDR2 SYDVKM come from the germline V gene. The CDR3 loop spans 10 amino acids. V gave up 4 bases and J gave up 5 bases, with 2 bases separating them.

This rearrangement joins TRBV5-6 to TRBJ1-1; maybe TRBD1 (6 bases). CDR1 SGHDT and CDR2 YYEEEE come from the germline V gene. The CDR3 runs 15 residues. Trimming removed 6 bases at V and 0 bases at J, with 15 bases between. For the CDR3, the DNA is TGTGCCAGCACCTTAGGAGGGGGATTGAACACTGAAGCTTTCTTT. This encodes CASTLGGGLNTEAFF.

The genes are TRBV7-8 and TRBJ1-1; D might be TRBD1 (5 bases). The CDR3 is made up of 13 amino acids. V lost 1 base, J lost 7 bases, and 10 bases lay in between. CDR1 SGHVS and CDR2 FQNEAQ come from the germline V gene. The CDR3 sequence: CASSLGGAVEAFF. In nucleotides, the CDR3 is TGTGCCAGCAGCTTAGGGGGCGCCGTTGAAGCTTTCTTT.

CDR3 nucleotides: TGTGCTAGTGGTTTGGAGTCACATTACGAGCAGTACTTC. Encoded protein: CASGLESHYEQYF. The gene calls are TRBV12-5 and TRBJ2-5; D gene ambiguous. The J call may be wrong; the DNA end is better matched by TRBJ2-7. CDR1 is LGHNT, CDR2 FRNRAP, per germline. CDR3 size: 13 residues.

The rearrangement links TRBV5-1 to TRBJ1-1; D is unclear. The V end was cut by 4 bases, the J end by 5 bases, with 15 bases between. The germline CDR1 and CDR2 sequences are SGHRS and YFSETQ. The CDR3 is made up of 14 amino acids. The chain's CDR3 is CASSAQSSSTEAFF. CDR3 nucleotide sequence: TGCGCCAGCAGCGCCCAAAGTTCATCGACTGAAGCTTTCTTT.

V is TRBV2 and J is TRBJ1-5, with D uncertain. This CDR3 has 14 amino acids. Trimming removed 3 bases at V and 5 bases at J, with 11 bases between. Germline assignment: CDR1 SNHLY and CDR2 FYNNEI. CDR3 in DNA: TGTGCCAGCAGTGACCAGCAGGTCGATCAGCCCCAGCATTTT. This sequence encodes CASSDQQVDQPQHF.

The genes are TRBV18 and TRBJ2-3; D remains ambiguous. The CDR3 sequence is 12 residues long. Germline CDR1 KGHSH, CDR2 LQKENI. V was cut by 0 bases and J by 6 bases, with 4 bases left in between. CDR3 amino acids: CASSPPSDTQYF. DNA of the CDR3: TGTGCCAGCTCACCACCGTCTGATACGCAGTATTTT.

The chain is built from TRBV7-9 and TRBJ2-1; D possibly matches TRBD1 or TRBD2 (5 bases each). Germline CDR1 SEHNR, CDR2 FQNEAQ (reference sequence). V dropped 3 bases and J dropped 3 bases, with 9 bases sitting between them. CDR3 length: 14 residues. CDR3 sequence (DNA): TGTGCCAGCAGCTTCGACAGCGGCTACAATGAGCAGTTCTTC. Translation gives CASSFDSGYNEQFF.

The chain recombines TRBV6-5 with TRBJ1-4; D remains unclear. The germline CDR1 and CDR2 sequences are MNHEY and SVGAGI. V lost 8 bases and J 2 bases, leaving 12 bases between the germline ends. This CDR3 has 14 residues. CDR3 sequence: CASREGPTNEKLFF. The CDR3 DNA follows: TGTGCCAGCCGGGAGGGCCCCACTAATGAAAAACTGTTTTTT.

This chain connects TRBV6-5 to TRBJ2-7; the D is unclear. The CDR3 length is 12 residues. In germline, CDR1 is MNHEY, CDR2 SVGAGI. Trimming removed 5 bases from V and 9 bases from J, with 14 bases in between. CDR3 DNA: TGTGCCAGCAGTCCCGACCCTAAGGGGCAGTACTTC. Its protein is CASSPDPKGQYF.

The J gene is TRBJ1-1, the V gene TRBV30, with a weak D call TRBD1 (5 bases). The CDR3 consists of 13 residues. Per the germline V gene, CDR1 is GTSNPN and CDR2 is SVGIG (reference sequence). The V end lost 2 bases, the J end lost 5 bases, and 12 bases lay between the germline ends. DNA for the CDR3: TGTGCCTGGAGTTATCGGGGGGGAACTGAAGCTTTCTTT. It yields the protein CAWSYRGGTEAFF. Complete variable domain (other parts from reference TRBV30 and TRBJ1-1): SQTIHQWPATLVQPVGSPLSLECTVEGTSNPNLYWYRQAAGRGLQLLFYSVGIGQISSEVPQNLSASRPQDRQFILSSKKLLLSDSGFYLCAWSYRGGTEAFFGQGTRLTVV.

This clone was observed a handful of times. This chain links TRBV5-6 with TRBJ2-1; 7 bases fit TRBD1. Germline V lookup: CDR1 SGHDT, CDR2 YYEEEE. The CDR3 consists of 14 residues. V gave up 0 bases and J gave up 9 bases; unmatched junction bases: 6. In nucleotides, the CDR3 is TGTGCCAGCAGCTTGGGGGGCAGGGGGAGTGAGCAGTTCTTC. Translated: CASSLGGRGSEQFF.

CDR3 in amino acids: CASSYSVGGGTEAFF. CDR3 DNA: TGTGCCAGCAGTTACTCCGTGGGTGGGGGCACTGAAGCTTTCTTT. V is TRBV6-6 and J is TRBJ1-1; TRBD1 is a possible D gene (5 bases). Trimming pared 0 bases from V and 4 bases from J, leaving 12 bases between. Germline lookup yields CDR1 MNHNY and CDR2 SVGAGI (reference sequence). The CDR3 extends over 15 amino acids.

The chain links TRBV4-2 to TRBJ1-4; D may be TRBD1 (6 bases). This CDR3 comprises 15 residues. V lost 2 bases and J 6 bases, leaving 13 bases between the germline ends. Germline-derived CDR1 and CDR2 are LGHNA and YNFKEQ. The CDR3 nucleotides are TGTGCCAGCAGCCAATCGGACAGAGCGCATGAAAAACTGTTTTTT. It specifies CASSQSDRAHEKLFF.

This clone is a singleton in its sample. The chain is built from TRBV10-1 and TRBJ1-5, with a tentative D call TRBD1 (5 bases). V was cut by 9 bases and J by 5 bases, with 20 bases left in between. Germline V gives CDR1 WNHNN, CDR2 SYGVQD (reference sequence). This CDR3 comprises 15 residues. CDR3 sequence reads: CASVDCRAEDQPQHF. The CDR3 nucleotides read TGCGCCAGTGTGGATTGCAGGGCGGAGGATCAGCCCCAGCATTTT.

CDR3 amino acids: CARRDGRQETQYF. The CDR3 bases are TGTGCCAGGCGGGATGGCCGGCAAGAGACCCAGTACTTC. The genes are TRBV2 and TRBJ2-5; tentatively, D is TRBD2 (6 bases). Germline V lookup: CDR1 SNHLY, CDR2 FYNNEI. Trimming shortened V by 9 bases and J by 2 bases, and 13 bases separated the two germline ends. The CDR3 spans 13 residues.

The DNA for the CDR3 is TGTGCCAGCAGCTTCCCAGACGGAAACTACGAGCAGTACTTC. The encoded protein is CASSFPDGNYEQYF. The V gene is TRBV5-5, the J gene TRBJ2-7; D gene uncertain. Trimming removed 2 bases from V and 3 bases from J, with 12 bases in between. This CDR3 has 14 amino acids. Looked up from germline, CDR1 is SGHKS and CDR2 is YYEKEE (reference sequence).

The genes are TRBV5-1 and TRBJ2-3; weak D call: TRBD1 (6 bases). CDR1 and CDR2 from the germline V gene are SGHRS and YFSETQ. The V end lost 6 bases, the J end lost 2 bases, and 13 bases lay between the germline ends. The CDR3 runs to 14 residues. CDR3 amino acids: CASTQGRPTDTQYF. CDR3 in DNA: TGCGCCAGCACCCAGGGGCGGCCCACAGATACGCAGTATTTT.

This chain links TRBV7-9 with TRBJ2-5, with 11 bases identical to TRBD2. V lost 3 bases, J lost 4 bases, and 4 bases stayed unmatched. Germline CDR1 and CDR2: SEHNR and FQNEAQ (reference sequence). The CDR3 runs to 15 residues. The CDR3 DNA reads as TGTGCCAGCAGCTTTAGCGGGGGGGCCGGAGAGACCCAGTACTTC. The encoded protein is CASSFSGGAGETQYF.

The chain links TRBV6-5 to TRBJ1-1; perhaps TRBD1 as D (5 bases). CDR3 length equals 13 residues. V lost 6 bases and J lost 7, with 15 bases in between. Germline loops: CDR1 MNHEY, CDR2 SVGAGI. CDR3: CASSRRETGEAFF. CDR3 coding DNA: TGTGCCAGCAGCCGCAGGGAGACCGGTGAAGCTTTCTTT.

This clone was observed once. This chain connects TRBV18 to TRBJ2-1; TRBD2 aligns across 11 bases. There are 14 residues in the CDR3. V shed 4 bases and J 5 bases; nucleotides not matched to a gene: 1. Germline V CDR1 and CDR2: KGHSH, LQKENI. The CDR3 region has the DNA TGTGCCAGCTCACAGACTAGCGGGGACAATGAGCAGTTCTTC. It specifies CASSQTSGDNEQFF.

This clone appeared once. This sequence joins TRBV18 and TRBJ1-1; possibly TRBD1 for D (6 bases). With 4 bases removed from V and 4 bases from J, the gap between germline ends came to 13 bases. The CDR3 is made up of 14 amino acids. Germline-derived CDR1 and CDR2 are KGHSH and LQKENI. The CDR3 loop is CASSRVRGGTEAFF. CDR3 in DNA: TGTGCCAGCTCACGAGTCAGGGGTGGCACTGAAGCTTTCTTT.

The V and J genes are TRBV5-1 and TRBJ2-3, with D perhaps TRBD1 (6 bases). Between the trimmed V and J ends, which lost 0 bases and 6 bases, there was a span of 17 bases. CDR3 length: 16 residues. Germline CDR1 reads SGHRS; CDR2 reads YFSETQ. The CDR3 reads CASSLEGGTLGDTQYF. DNA for the CDR3: TGCGCCAGCAGCTTGGAAGGGGGAACCCTGGGGGATACGCAGTATTTT. Drawing the rest from reference TRBV5-1 and TRBJ2-3, the complete variable domain is KAGVTQTPRYLIKTRGQQVTLSCSPISGHRSVSWYQQTPGQGLQFLFEYFSETQRNKGNFPGRFSGRQFSNSRSEMNVSTLELGDSALYLCASSLEGGTLGDTQYFGPGTRLTVL.

The genes are TRBV4-1 and TRBJ2-5; D ambiguous. V was clipped by 0 bases and J by 4 bases, with 15 bases between them. Germline lookup yields CDR1 MGHRA and CDR2 YSYEKL. This CDR3 comprises 16 residues. CDR3: CASSQESGPLGETQYF. CDR3 bases: TGCGCCAGCAGCCAAGAGTCCGGGCCGTTAGGAGAGACCCAGTACTTC.

V gene TRBV25-1 combines with J gene TRBJ2-1; D is perhaps TRBD2 (6 bases). The length of the CDR3 is 14 residues. CDR1 and CDR2 (germline): MGHDK, SYGVNS. Between the trimmed V and J ends, which lost 3 bases and 7 bases, there was a span of 13 bases. CDR3 sequence (DNA): TGTGCCAGCAGTGAGTGGACACGGGGGAATGAGCAGTTCTTC. Its protein product is CASSEWTRGNEQFF.